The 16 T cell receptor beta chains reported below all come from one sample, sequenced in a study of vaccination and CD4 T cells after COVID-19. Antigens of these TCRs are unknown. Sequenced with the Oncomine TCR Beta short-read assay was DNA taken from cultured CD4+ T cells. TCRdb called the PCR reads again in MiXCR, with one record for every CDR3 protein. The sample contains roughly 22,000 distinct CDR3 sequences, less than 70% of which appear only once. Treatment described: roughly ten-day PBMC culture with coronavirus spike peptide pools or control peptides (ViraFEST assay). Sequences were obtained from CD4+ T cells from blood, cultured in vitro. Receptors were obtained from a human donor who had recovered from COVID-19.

CDR3 amino acids: CASSMGDTEAFF. CDR3 bases: TGCGCCAGCAGCATGGGGGACACTGAAGCTTTCTTT. The chain links TRBV4-3 to TRBJ1-1; D might be TRBD1 (5 bases). Trimming took 5 bases from V and 3 from J, leaving 7 bases between them. Germline V gives CDR1 LGHNA, CDR2 YSLEER. CDR3 length: 12 amino acids.

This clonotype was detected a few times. Here the CDR3 reads CSAEQGANTEAFF. As DNA, the CDR3 is TGCAGTGCTGAACAGGGGGCAAACACTGAAGCTTTCTTT. The chain has TRBV20-1 and TRBJ1-1; 9 bases map to TRBD1. This CDR3 is 13 amino acids long. Germline CDR1 reads DFQATT; CDR2 reads SNEGSKA (reference sequence). V lost 5 bases and J lost 2; bases outside the gene matches: 3.

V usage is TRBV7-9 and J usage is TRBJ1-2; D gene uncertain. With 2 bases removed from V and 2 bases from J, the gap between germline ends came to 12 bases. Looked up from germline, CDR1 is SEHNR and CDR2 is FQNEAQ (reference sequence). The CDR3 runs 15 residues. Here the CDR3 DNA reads TGTGCCAGCAGCTTATTAGGTGGTGGGAACTATGGCTACACCTTC. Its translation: CASSLLGGGNYGYTF. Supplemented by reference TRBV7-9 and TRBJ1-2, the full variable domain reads DTGVSQNPRHKITKRGQNVTFRCDPISEHNRLYWYRQTLGQGPEFLTYFQNEAQLEKSRLLSDRFSAERPKGSFSTLEIQRTEQGDSAMYLCASSLLGGGNYGYTFGSGTRLTVV.

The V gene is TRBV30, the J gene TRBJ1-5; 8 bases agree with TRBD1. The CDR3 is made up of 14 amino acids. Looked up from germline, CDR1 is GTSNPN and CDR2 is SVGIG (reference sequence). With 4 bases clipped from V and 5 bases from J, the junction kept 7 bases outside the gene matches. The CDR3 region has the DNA TGTGCCTGGAAGGCCAGGGGGCGCTATCAGCCCCAGCATTTT. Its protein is CAWKARGRYQPQHF.

DNA of the CDR3: TGTGCCAGCAGCTTAGTCGGGGGAGGGCCTGGGGAGCAGTACTTC. Translated, it gives CASSLVGGGPGEQYF. The chain is built from TRBV11-2 and TRBJ2-7; 7 nucleotides match TRBD2. Losses at the gene ends were 1 base for V and 7 bases for J; bases not matched to a gene: 10. This CDR3 has 15 residues. Germline CDR1 and CDR2: SGHAT and FQNNGV. The whole variable domain, remainder taken from reference TRBV11-2 and TRBJ2-7, is EAGVAQSPRYKIIEKRQSVAFWCNPISGHATLYWYQQILGQGPKLLIQFQNNGVVDDSQLPKDRFSAERLKGVDSTLKIQPAKLEDSAVYLCASSLVGGGPGEQYFGPGTRLTVT.

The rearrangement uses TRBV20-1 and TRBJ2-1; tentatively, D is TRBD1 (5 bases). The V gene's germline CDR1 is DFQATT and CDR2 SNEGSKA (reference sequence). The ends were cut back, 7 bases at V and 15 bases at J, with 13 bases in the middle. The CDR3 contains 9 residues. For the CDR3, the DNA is TGCAGTGACAGGACAAGACCGTTCTTC. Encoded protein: CSDRTRPFF.

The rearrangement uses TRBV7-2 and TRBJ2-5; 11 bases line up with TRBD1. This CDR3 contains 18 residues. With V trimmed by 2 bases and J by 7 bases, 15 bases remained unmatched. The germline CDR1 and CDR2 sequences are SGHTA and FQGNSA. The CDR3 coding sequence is TGTGCCAGCAGCTTAAGGGTGGGCCGGGACAGGGGGGACGGGACCCAGTACTTC. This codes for CASSLRVGRDRGDGTQYF.

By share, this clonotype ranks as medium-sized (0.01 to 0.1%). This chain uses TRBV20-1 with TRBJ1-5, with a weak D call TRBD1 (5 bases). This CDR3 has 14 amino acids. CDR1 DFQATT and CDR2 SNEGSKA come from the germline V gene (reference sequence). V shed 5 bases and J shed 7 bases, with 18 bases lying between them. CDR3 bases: TGCAGTGCTCCCCCGGACACCGTGGGACAGCCCCAGCATTTT. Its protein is CSAPPDTVGQPQHF.

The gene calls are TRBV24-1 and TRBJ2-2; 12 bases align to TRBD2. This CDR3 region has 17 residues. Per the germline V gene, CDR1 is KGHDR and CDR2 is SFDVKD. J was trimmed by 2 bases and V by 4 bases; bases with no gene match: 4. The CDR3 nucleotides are TGTGCCACCAGTGACTGGACTAGCGGGACCAACACCGGGGAGCTGTTTTTT. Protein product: CATSDWTSGTNTGELFF.

The CDR3 spells CASSPDRDYGYTF. The CDR3 DNA follows: TGTGCCAGCAGCCCGGACAGGGACTATGGCTACACCTTC. The chain carries TRBV7-2 and TRBJ1-2, with TRBD1 matching 8 bases. The junction had 2 bases not matched to a gene; V was cut back by 5 bases and J by 3 bases. Germline-derived CDR1 and CDR2 are SGHTA and FQGNSA. CDR3 length: 13 residues.

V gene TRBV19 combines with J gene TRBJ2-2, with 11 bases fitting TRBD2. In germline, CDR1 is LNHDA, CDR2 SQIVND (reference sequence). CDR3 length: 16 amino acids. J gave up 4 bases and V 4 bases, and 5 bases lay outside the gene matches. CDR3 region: CASSTPSGRTTGELFF. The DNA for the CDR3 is TGTGCCAGTAGTACCCCTAGCGGGAGGACCACCGGGGAGCTGTTTTTT.

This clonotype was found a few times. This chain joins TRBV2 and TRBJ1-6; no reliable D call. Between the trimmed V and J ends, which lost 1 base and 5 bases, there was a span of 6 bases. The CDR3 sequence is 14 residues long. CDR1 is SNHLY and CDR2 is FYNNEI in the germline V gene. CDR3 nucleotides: TGTGCCAGCAGTGAAGGGCCAGATAATTCACCCCTCCACTTT. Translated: CASSEGPDNSPLHF.

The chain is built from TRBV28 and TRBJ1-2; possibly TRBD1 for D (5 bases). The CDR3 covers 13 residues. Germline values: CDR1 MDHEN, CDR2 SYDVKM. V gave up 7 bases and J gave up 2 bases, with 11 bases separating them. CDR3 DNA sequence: TGTGCCAGCAACTCGGGGCCGAACTATGGCTACACCTTC. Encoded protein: CASNSGPNYGYTF.

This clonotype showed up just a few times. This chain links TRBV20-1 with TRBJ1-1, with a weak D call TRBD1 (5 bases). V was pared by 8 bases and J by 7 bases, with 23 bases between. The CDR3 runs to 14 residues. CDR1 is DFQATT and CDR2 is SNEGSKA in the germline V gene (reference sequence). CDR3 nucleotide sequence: TGCAGTCCATCGAGGGGCCGTTGGTTTTTTGAAGCTTTCTTT. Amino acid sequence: CSPSRGRWFFEAFF.

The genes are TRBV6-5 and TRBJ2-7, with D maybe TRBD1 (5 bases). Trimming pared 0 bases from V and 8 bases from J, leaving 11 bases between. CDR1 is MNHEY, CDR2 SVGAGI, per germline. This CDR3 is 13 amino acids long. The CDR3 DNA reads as TGTGCCAGCAGTTACTCCCAGGGATTACAGCAGTACTTC. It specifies CASSYSQGLQQYF.

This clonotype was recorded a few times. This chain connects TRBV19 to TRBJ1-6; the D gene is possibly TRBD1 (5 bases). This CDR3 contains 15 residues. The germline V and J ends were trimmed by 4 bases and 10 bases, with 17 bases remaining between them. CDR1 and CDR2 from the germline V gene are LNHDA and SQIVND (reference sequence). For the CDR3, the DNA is TGTGCCAGTAGTACCCGGTTGGGGGTCGGCTCACCCCTCCACTTT. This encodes CASSTRLGVGSPLHF.